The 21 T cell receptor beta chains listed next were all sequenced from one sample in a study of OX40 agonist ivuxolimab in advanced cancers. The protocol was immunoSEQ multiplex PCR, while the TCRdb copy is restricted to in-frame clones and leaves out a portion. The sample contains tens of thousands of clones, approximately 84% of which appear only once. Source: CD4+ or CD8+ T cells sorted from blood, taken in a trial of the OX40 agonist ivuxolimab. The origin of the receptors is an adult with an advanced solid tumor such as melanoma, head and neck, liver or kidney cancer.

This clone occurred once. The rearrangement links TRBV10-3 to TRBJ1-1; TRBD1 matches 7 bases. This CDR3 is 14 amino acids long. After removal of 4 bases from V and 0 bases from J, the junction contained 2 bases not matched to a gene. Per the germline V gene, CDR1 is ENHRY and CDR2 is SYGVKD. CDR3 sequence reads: CAISGGQMNTEAFF. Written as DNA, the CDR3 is TGTGCCATCAGTGGGGGACAGATGAACACTGAAGCTTTCTTT.

CDR3: CASSHYVVGAQYF. CDR3 in DNA: TGTGCCAGCAGCCATTACGTGGTCGGGGCCCAGTACTTC. This chain connects TRBV14 to TRBJ2-5; perhaps TRBD2 as D (5 bases). The V gene lost 3 bases and the J gene lost 9 bases, with 14 bases spanning the gap. Germline CDR1 reads SGHDN; CDR2 reads FVKESK. This CDR3 comprises 13 residues.

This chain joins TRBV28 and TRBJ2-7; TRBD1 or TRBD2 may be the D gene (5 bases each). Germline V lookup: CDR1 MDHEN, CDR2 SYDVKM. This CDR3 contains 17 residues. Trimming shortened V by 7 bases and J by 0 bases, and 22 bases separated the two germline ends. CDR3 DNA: TGTGCCAGCACTGCCTCGAGGGGTTTTTACAGCTCCTACGAGCAGTACTTC. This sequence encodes CASTASRGFYSSYEQYF.

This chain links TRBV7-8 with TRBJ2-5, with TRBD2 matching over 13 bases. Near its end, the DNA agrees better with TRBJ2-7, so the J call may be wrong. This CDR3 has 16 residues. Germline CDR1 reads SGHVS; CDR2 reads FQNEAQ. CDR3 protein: CASSFGTSGASYEQYF. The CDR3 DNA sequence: TGTGCCAGCAGCTTTGGGACTAGCGGGGCGTCCTACGAGCAGTACTTC.

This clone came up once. The CDR3 region is CASSPTSGREDTQYF. CDR3 DNA sequence: TGTGCCAGCAGCCCTACTAGCGGGAGGGAGGATACGCAGTATTTT. This chain connects TRBV7-9 to TRBJ2-3; 13 bases are a match to TRBD2. After removal of 5 bases from V and 6 bases from J, the junction contained 5 bases not matched to a gene. Germline V lookup: CDR1 SEHNR, CDR2 FQNEAQ (reference sequence). The CDR3 is 15 amino acids. Combining the CDR3 with reference TRBV7-9 and TRBJ2-3 gives the whole variable domain DTGVSQNPRHKITKRGQNVTFRCDPISEHNRLYWYRQTLGQGPEFLTYFQNEAQLEKSRLLSDRFSAERPKGSFSTLEIQRTEQGDSAMYLCASSPTSGREDTQYFGPGTRLTVL.

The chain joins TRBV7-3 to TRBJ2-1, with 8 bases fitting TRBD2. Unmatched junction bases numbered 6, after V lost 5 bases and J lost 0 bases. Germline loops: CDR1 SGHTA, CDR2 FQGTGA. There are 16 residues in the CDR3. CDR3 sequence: CASSRIGGASYNEQFF. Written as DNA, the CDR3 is TGTGCCAGCAGCCGAATCGGGGGGGCCTCCTACAATGAGCAGTTCTTC.

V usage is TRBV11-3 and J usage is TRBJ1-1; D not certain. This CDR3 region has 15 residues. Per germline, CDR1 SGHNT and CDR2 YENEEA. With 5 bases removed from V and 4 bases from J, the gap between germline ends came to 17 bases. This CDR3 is CASSLVRGRTTEAFF. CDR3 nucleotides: TGTGCCAGCAGCCTCGTTCGTGGCAGGACCACTGAAGCTTTCTTT.

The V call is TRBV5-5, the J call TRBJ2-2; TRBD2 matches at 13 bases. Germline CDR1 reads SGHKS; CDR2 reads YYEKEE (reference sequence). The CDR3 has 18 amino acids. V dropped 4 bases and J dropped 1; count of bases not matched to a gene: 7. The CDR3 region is CASSTWTSGGLNTGELFF. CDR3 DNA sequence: TGTGCCAGCAGCACCTGGACTAGCGGGGGCCTGAACACCGGGGAGCTGTTTTTT.

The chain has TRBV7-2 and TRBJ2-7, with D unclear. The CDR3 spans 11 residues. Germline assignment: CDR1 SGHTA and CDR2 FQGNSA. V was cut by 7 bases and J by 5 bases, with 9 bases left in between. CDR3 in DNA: TGTGCCAGCATTGGTTGGAACGAGCAGTACTTC. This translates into CASIGWNEQYF.

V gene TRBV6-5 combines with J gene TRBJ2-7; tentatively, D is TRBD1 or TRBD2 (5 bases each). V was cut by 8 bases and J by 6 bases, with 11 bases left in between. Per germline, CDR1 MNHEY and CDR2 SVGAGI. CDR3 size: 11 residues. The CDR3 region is CASGDPGEQYF. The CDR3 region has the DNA TGTGCCAGCGGGGACCCGGGCGAGCAGTACTTC.

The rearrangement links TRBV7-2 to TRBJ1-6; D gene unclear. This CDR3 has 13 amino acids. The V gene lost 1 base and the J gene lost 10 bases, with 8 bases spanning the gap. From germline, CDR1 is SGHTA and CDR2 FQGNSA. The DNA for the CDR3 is TGTGCCAGCAGCTTAGTGGACCCCTCACCCCTCCACTTT. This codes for CASSLVDPSPLHF.

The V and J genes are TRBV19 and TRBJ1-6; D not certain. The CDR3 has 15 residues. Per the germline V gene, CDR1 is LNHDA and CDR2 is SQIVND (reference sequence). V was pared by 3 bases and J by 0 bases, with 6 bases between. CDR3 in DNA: TGTGCCAGTAGTATTATCTTCTCCTATAATTCACCCCTCCACTTT. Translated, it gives CASSIIFSYNSPLHF.

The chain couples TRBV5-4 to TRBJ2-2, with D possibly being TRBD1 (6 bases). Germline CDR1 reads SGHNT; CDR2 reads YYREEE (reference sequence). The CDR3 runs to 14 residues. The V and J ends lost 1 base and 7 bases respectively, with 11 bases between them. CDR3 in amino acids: CASSLIQGSGELFF. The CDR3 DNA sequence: TGTGCCAGCAGCTTGATCCAGGGGAGCGGGGAGCTGTTTTTT.

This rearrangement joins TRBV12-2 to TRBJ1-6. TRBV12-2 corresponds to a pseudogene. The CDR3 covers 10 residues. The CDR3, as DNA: TGTGCCAGCCCTGATTCACCCCTCCACTTT. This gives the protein CASPDSPLHF.

CDR3: CASSPKRTTGGDTQYF. The CDR3, as DNA: TGCGCCAGCAGCCCGAAACGGACTACTGGGGGGGATACGCAGTATTTT. The rearrangement links TRBV4-1 to TRBJ2-3; D possibly corresponds to TRBD2 (6 bases). Per the germline V gene, CDR1 is MGHRA and CDR2 is YSYEKL. V was shortened by 4 bases and J by 6 bases, with 20 bases between the two germline ends. This CDR3 is 16 amino acids long.

The CDR3 spells CASKWGRDVKSEAFF. DNA for the CDR3: TGTGCCAGCAAGTGGGGGCGGGACGTAAAGTCTGAAGCTTTCTTT. The V and J genes are TRBV28 and TRBJ1-1; D perhaps matches TRBD1 (6 bases). V gave up 7 bases and J gave up 6 bases, with 21 bases separating them. The CDR3 sequence is 15 residues long. CDR1 and CDR2 (germline): MDHEN, SYDVKM.

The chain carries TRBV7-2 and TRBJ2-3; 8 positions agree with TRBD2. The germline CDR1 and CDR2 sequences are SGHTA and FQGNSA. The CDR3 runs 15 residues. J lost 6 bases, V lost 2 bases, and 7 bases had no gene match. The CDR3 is CASSLWGSGEDTQYF. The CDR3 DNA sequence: TGTGCCAGCAGCTTATGGGGTAGCGGGGAGGATACGCAGTATTTT.

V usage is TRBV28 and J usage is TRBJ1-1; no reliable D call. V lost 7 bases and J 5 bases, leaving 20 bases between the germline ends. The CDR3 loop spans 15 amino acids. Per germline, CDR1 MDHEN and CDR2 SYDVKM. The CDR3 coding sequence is TGTGCCAGCACCCGAGACTCCGGAGCCTCGACTGAAGCTTTCTTT. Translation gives CASTRDSGASTEAFF.

Here the CDR3 reads CASSLAASTSTDTQYF. CDR3 nucleotides: TGCGCCAGCAGCTTGGCCGCCTCAACAAGCACAGATACGCAGTATTTT. The genes are TRBV5-1 and TRBJ2-3; D not resolved. The CDR3 spans 16 residues. Per the germline V gene, CDR1 is SGHRS and CDR2 is YFSETQ. The germline V and J ends were trimmed by 0 bases and 0 bases, with 11 bases remaining between them.

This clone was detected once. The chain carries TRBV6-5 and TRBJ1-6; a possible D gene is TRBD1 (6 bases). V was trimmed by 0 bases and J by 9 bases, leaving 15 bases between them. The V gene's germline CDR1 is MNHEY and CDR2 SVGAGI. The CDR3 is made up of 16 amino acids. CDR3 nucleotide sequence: TGTGCCAGCAGTTACTCAGGGGGGTCAATAGGTTCACCCCTCCACTTT. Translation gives CASSYSGGSIGSPLHF.

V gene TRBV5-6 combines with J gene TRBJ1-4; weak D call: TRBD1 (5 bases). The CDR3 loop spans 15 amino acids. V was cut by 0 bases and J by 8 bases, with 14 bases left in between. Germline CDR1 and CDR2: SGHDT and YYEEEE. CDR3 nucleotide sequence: TGTGCCAGCAGCTTGGGGCGTCAGGGTGGAGAAAAACTGTTTTTT. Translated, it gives CASSLGRQGGEKLFF.